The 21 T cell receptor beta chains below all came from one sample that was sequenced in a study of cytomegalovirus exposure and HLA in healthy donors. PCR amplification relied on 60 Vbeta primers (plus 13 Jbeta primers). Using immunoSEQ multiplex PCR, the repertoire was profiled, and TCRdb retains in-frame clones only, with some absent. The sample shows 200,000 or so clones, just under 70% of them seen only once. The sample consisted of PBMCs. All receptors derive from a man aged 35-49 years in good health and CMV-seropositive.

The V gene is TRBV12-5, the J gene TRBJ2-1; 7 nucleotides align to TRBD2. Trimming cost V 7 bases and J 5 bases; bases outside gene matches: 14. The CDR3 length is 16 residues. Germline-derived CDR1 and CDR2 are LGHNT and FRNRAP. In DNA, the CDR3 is TGTGCTAGTGCCATGAGCAGACTAGCCGGTAACAATGAGCAGTTCTTC. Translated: CASAMSRLAGNNEQFF.

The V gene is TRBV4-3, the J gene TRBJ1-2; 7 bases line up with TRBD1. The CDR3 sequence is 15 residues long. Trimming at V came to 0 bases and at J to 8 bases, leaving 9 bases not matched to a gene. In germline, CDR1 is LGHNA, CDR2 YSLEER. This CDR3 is CASSQEDRENDGYTF. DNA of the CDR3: TGCGCCAGCAGCCAAGAAGACAGGGAGAATGACGGCTACACCTTC.

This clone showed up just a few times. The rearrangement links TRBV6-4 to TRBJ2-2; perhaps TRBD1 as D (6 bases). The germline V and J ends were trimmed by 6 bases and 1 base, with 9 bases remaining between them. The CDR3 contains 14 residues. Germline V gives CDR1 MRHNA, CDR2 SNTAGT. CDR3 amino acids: CASSATGNTGELFF. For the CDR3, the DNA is TGTGCCAGCAGCGCGACAGGGAACACCGGGGAGCTGTTTTTT.

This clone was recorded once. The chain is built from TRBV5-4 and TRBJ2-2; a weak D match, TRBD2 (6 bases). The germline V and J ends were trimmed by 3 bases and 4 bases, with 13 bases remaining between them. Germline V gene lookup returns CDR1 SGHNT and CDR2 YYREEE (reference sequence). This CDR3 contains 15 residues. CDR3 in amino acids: CASSSGRGFTGELFF. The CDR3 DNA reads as TGTGCCAGCAGCTCTGGGCGGGGTTTCACCGGGGAGCTGTTTTTT.

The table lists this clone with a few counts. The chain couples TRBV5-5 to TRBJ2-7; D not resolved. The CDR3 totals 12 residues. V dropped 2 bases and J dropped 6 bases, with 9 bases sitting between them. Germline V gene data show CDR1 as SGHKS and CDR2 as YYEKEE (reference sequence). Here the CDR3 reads CASSFPDSEQYF. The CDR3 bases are TGTGCCAGCAGCTTCCCAGACTCCGAGCAGTACTTC. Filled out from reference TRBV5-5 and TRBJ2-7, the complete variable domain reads DAGVTQSPTHLIKTRGQQVTLRCSPISGHKSVSWYQQVLGQGPQFIFQYYEKEERGRGNFPDRFSARQFPNYSSELNVNALLLGDSALYLCASSFPDSEQYFGPGTRLTVT.

The CDR3 loop is CSVDPTGREQYF. The DNA of the CDR3 is TGCAGCGTTGACCCGACGGGGAGGGAACAGTACTTC. The chain has TRBV29-1 and TRBJ2-5; 7 bases line up with TRBD2. Germline V gene data show CDR1 as SQVTM and CDR2 as ANQGSEA. After removal of 3 bases from V and 11 bases from J, the junction contained 9 bases not matched to a gene. The CDR3 is 12 residues long.

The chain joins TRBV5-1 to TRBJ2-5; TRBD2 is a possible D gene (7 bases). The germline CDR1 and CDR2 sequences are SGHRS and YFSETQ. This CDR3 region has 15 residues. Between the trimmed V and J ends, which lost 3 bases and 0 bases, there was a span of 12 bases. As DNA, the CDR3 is TGCGCCAGCAGCTGGGAGGGGGGGTACCAAGAGACCCAGTACTTC. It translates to CASSWEGGYQETQYF.

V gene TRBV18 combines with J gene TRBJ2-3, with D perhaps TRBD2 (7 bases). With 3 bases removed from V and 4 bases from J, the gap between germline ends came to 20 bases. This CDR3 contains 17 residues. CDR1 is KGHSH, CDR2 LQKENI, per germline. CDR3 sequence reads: CASSPLLGGGFADTQYF. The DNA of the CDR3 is TGTGCCAGCTCACCCCTCTTGGGGGGGGGCTTCGCAGATACGCAGTATTTT.

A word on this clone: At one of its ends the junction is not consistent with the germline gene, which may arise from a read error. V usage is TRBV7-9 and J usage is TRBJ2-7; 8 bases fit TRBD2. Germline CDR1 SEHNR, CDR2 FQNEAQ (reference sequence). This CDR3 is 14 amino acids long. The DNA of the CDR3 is TGTTCCAGCAGCCCCACCCGACTAGCGTACGAGCAGTACTTC. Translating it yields CSSSPTRLAYEQYF.

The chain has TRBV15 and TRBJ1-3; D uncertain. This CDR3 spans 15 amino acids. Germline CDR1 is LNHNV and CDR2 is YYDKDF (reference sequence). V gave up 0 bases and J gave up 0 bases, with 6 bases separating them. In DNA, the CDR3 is TGTGCCACCAGCAGAGACAGCGGCTCTGGAAACACCATATATTTT. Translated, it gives CATSRDSGSGNTIYF.

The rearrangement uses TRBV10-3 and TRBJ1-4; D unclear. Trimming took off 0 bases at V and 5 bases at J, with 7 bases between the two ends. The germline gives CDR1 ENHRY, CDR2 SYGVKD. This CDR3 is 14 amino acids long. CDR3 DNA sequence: TGTGCCATCAGTGAGTCAGGGAGGAATGAAAAACTGTTTTTT. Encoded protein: CAISESGRNEKLFF.

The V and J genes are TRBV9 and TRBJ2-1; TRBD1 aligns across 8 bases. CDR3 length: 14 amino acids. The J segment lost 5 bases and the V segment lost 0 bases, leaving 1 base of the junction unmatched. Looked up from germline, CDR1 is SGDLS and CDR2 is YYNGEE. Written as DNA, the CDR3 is TGTGCCAGCAGCGTAGCAGGGGGCCACAATGAGCAGTTCTTC. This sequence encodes CASSVAGGHNEQFF.

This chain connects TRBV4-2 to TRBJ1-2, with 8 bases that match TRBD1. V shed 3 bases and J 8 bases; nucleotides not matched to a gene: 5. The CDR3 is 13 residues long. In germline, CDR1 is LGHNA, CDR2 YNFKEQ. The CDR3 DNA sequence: TGTGCCAGCAGCCACCCGGACAGGGACGGCTACACCTTC. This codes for CASSHPDRDGYTF.

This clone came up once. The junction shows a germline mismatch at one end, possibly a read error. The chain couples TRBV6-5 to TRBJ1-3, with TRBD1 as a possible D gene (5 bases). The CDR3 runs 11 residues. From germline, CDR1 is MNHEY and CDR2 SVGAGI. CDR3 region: CAGRQGNTIYF. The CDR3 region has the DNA TGCGCCGGCAGACAGGGAAACACCATATATTTT.

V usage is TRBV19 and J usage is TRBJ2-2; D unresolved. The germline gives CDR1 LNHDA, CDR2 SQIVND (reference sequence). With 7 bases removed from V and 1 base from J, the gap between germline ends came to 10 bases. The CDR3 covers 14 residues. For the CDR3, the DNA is TGTGCCAGTAATCCTCAGAAGAACACCGGGGAGCTGTTTTTT. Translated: CASNPQKNTGELFF.

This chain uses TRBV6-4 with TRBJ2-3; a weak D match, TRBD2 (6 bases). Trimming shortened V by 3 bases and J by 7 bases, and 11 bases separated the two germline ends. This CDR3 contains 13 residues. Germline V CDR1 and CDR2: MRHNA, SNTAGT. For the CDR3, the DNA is TGTGCCAGCAGTGATCTAGCGAGTCATACGCAGTATTTT. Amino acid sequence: CASSDLASHTQYF.

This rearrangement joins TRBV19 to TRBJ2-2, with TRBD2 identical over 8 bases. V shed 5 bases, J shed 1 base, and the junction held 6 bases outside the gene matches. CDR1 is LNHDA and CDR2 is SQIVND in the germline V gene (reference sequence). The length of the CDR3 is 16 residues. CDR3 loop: CASSAQAGVNTGELFF. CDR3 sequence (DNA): TGTGCCAGTAGTGCTCAAGCGGGGGTGAACACCGGGGAGCTGTTTTTT. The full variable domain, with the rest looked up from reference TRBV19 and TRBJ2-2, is DGGITQSPKYLFRKEGQNVTLSCEQNLNHDAMYWYRQDPGQGLRLIYYSQIVNDFQKGDIAEGYSVSREKKESFPLTVTSAQKNPTAFYLCASSAQAGVNTGELFFGEGSRLTVL.

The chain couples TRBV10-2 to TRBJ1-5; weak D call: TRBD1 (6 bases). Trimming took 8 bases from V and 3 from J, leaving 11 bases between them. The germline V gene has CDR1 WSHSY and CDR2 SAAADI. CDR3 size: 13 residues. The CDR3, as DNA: TGCGCCAGCGGAGACAGGTACAATCAGCCCCAGCATTTT. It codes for CASGDRYNQPQHF.

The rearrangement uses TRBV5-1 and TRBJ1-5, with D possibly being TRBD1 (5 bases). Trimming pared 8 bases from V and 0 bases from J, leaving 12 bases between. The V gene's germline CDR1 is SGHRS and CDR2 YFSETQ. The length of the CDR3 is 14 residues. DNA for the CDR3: TGCGCCAGTATACCAGACAGTAGCAATCAGCCCCAGCATTTT. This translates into CASIPDSSNQPQHF.

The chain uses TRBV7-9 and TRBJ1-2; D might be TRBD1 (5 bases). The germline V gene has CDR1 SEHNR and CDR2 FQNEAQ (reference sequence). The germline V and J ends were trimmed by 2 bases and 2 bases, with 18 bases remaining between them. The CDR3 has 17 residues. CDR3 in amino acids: CASSLWDGGRKNYGYTF. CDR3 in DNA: TGTGCCAGCAGCTTATGGGACGGGGGGAGGAAGAACTATGGCTACACCTTC.

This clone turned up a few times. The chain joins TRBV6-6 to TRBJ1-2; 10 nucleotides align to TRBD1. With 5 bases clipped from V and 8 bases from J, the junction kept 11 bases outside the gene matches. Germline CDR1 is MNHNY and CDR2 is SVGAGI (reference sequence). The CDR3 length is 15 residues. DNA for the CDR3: TGTGCCAGCAGTCAGCCGGGACAGGGGATAGGGGGCTACACCTTC. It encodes CASSQPGQGIGGYTF.